The 2 T cell receptor beta chains below all came from one sample that was sequenced in a study of T cell clones after liver transplantation. Clones were read by immunoSEQ multiplex PCR, and TCRdb kept only the in-frame ones, dropping some. The sample carries about 76,000 clones, 75% to 90% recorded once. Sequencing used CD4+ T cells from blood, obtained at the 22-month timepoint. The receptors come from a human patient who received a liver transplant. Some of these T cells may belong to the graft donor.

The chain has TRBV15 and TRBJ1-5, with D possibly matching TRBD1 (6 bases). The germline V gene encodes CDR1 LNHNV and CDR2 YYDKDF (reference sequence). V shed 1 base and J shed 2 bases, with 15 bases lying between them. The CDR3 extends over 17 amino acids. The CDR3 DNA reads as TGTGCCACCAGCAGAGGAGGGGGAAATTGGGGCAATCAGCCCCAGCATTTT. This translates into CATSRGGGNWGNQPQHF. The whole variable domain, remainder taken from reference TRBV15 and TRBJ1-5, is DAMVIQNPRYQVTQFGKPVTLSCSQTLNHNVMYWYQQKSSQAPKLLFHYYDKDFNNEADTPDNFQSRRPNTSFCFLDIRSPGLGDTAMYLCATSRGGGNWGNQPQHFGDGTRLSIL.

The V and J genes are TRBV6-5 and TRBJ1-5; the D is unclear. CDR1 is MNHEY and CDR2 is SVGAGI in the germline V gene. The CDR3 sequence is 13 residues long. The germline V and J ends were trimmed by 6 bases and 6 bases, with 12 bases remaining between them. The CDR3 protein is CASSRRRGQPQHF. The DNA for the CDR3 is TGTGCCAGCAGCCGTCGGCGGGGTCAGCCCCAGCATTTT.